Sequencing of this T cell receptor (beta chain) was carried out in a study of human T cells and chemical hapten exposure. Trimming left V 3 bases short and J 8 bases short, with 14 bases between. This CDR3 has 14 residues. The germline V gene has CDR1 LGHDT and CDR2 YNNKEL (reference sequence). Stated time point: patch test 3, about 24 weeks after DPC sensitization. Described treatment: therapeutic diphenylcyclopropenone sensitization with weekly scalp DPC. TCRdb re-analysed the RACE reads in MiXCR, keeping a single row per CDR3 protein. This sample has 90,000 to 110,000 distinct CDR3 sequences; 34% occur once, and the top ten carry around 2.8%.

This chain links TRBV3-1 with TRBJ2-1; D is perhaps TRBD1 or TRBD2 (5 bases each). The sequencing used whole blood, collected in connection with sensitization to the hapten diphenylcyclopropenone (DPC). The source of this sequence is a man aged 40-49 years with alopecia areata. Some clones in this sample may be carry-over from other donors' samples. CDR3 sequence: CASSHGTLGDEQFF. DNA of the CDR3: TGTGCCAGCAGCCACGGGACCCTGGGGGATGAGCAGTTCTTC.